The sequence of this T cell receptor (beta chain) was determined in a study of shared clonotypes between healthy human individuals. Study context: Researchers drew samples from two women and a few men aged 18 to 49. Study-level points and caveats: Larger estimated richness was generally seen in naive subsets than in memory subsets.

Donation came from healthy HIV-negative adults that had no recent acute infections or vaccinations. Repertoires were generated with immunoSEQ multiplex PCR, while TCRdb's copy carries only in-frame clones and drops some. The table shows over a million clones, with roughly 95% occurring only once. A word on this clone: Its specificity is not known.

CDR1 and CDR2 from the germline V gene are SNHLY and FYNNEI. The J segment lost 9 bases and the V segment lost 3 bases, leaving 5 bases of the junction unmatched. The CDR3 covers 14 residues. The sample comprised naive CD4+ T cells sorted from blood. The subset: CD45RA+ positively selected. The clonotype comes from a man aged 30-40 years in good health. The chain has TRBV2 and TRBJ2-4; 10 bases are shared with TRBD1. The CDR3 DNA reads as TGTGCCAGCAGTGACGACAGGGGGCGAGGCATTCAGTACTTC. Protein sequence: CASSDDRGRGIQYF. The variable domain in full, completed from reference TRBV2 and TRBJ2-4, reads EPEVTQTPSHQVTQMGQEVILRCVPISNHLYFYWYRQILGQKVEFLVSFYNNEISEKSEIFDDQFSVERPDGSNFTLKIRSTKLEDSAMYFCASSDDRGRGIQYFGAGTRLSVL.